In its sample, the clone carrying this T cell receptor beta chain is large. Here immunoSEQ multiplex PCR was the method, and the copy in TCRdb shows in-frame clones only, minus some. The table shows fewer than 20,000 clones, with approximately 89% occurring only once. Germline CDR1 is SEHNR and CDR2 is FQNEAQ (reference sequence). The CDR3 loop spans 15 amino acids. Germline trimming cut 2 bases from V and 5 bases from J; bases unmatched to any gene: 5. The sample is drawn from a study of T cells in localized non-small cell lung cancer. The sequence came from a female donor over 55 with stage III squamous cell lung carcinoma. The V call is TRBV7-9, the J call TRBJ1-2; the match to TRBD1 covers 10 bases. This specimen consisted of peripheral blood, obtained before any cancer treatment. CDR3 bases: TGTGCCAGCAGCTTAAAGGGACAGGGGCCATATGGCTACACCTTC. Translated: CASSLKGQGPYGYTF.